The 9 T cell receptor beta chains below come from one sample, sequenced in a study of shared clonotypes between healthy human individuals. Sequencing used immunoSEQ multiplex PCR; TCRdb keeps in-frame clones, though not all of them. Seen here are millions of clones, approximately 95% observed once, and the top ten hold around 0.13%. Sequencing was carried out using naive CD4+ T cells sorted from blood. Stated subset: CD45RA+ positively selected. The source of these receptors is a man aged 18 to 35 in good health.

This chain connects TRBV7-9 to TRBJ1-1; no definite D call. The CDR3 covers 16 residues. V was cut by 2 bases and J by 7 bases, with 20 bases left in between. CDR1 SEHNR and CDR2 FQNEAQ come from the germline V gene (reference sequence). In DNA, the CDR3 is TGTGCCAGCAGCTTACCATTTATCAACAGCGGGAGTGAAGCTTTCTTT. It is translated as CASSLPFINSGSEAFF.

The chain joins TRBV10-1 to TRBJ2-1; 11 bases align to TRBD2. Germline V gives CDR1 WNHNN, CDR2 SYGVQD (reference sequence). This CDR3 comprises 17 residues. V trimming: 0 bases; J trimming: 9 bases; junction bases outside the gene matches: 10. CDR3 sequence (DNA): TGCGCCAGCAGTGAGTCGAGTAGCGGGGGGGCCTCGAGTGAGCAGTTCTTC. This translates into CASSESSSGGASSEQFF.

The chain recombines TRBV10-3 with TRBJ2-7, with TRBD1 matching over 7 bases. The germline CDR1 and CDR2 sequences are ENHRY and SYGVKD. This CDR3 contains 15 residues. The ends lost 0 bases at V and 6 bases at J; junction bases unmatched: 8. The CDR3 DNA sequence: TGTGCCATCAGTGAGTCGAAGACAGGGTGGGGCGAGCAGTACTTC. Encoded protein: CAISESKTGWGEQYF.

About this clone itself: This CDR3 is also generated by other DNA sequences in the sample. This rearrangement joins TRBV28 to TRBJ2-5; either TRBD1 or TRBD2 may fit D (5 bases each). The germline V gene encodes CDR1 MDHEN and CDR2 SYDVKM. The CDR3 totals 12 residues. Trimming pared 11 bases from V and 5 bases from J, leaving 15 bases between. DNA of the CDR3: TGTGCCTCCAGTGAGGGGCGCGAGACCCAGTACTTC. Residues: CASSEGRETQYF.

V and J are TRBV7-9 and TRBJ2-1, with a possible D match to TRBD2 (5 bases). Germline CDR1 and CDR2: SEHNR and FQNEAQ (reference sequence). There are 18 residues in the CDR3. Trimming stripped 6 bases from V and 8 bases from J, with 29 bases between. CDR3 sequence (DNA): TGTGCCAGCAGTCGCACTACCCCGGGGAGAATAGTGGTCCATGAGCAGTTCTTC. It encodes CASSRTTPGRIVVHEQFF. The full variable domain, with the rest looked up from reference TRBV7-9 and TRBJ2-1, is DTGVSQNPRHKITKRGQNVTFRCDPISEHNRLYWYRQTLGQGPEFLTYFQNEAQLEKSRLLSDRFSAERPKGSFSTLEIQRTEQGDSAMYLCASSRTTPGRIVVHEQFFGPGTRLTVL.

The chain couples TRBV28 to TRBJ1-2; the D gene is possibly TRBD1 (5 bases). V was pared by 4 bases and J by 13 bases, with 13 bases between. Germline V gene lookup returns CDR1 MDHEN and CDR2 SYDVKM. The CDR3 is 11 amino acids. In DNA form, the CDR3 reads TGTGCCAGCAGTTCCCGGGGCCGTGGCACCTTC. It is translated as CASSSRGRGTF.

The gene calls are TRBV4-1 and TRBJ2-7, with D tentatively TRBD2 (6 bases). The CDR3 loop spans 12 amino acids. Between the trimmed V and J ends, which lost 0 bases and 10 bases, there was a span of 10 bases. Germline assignment: CDR1 MGHRA and CDR2 YSYEKL. The chain's CDR3 is CASSQEGLPQYF. CDR3 in DNA: TGCGCCAGCAGCCAAGAGGGACTTCCCCAGTACTTC.

The V call is TRBV10-3, the J call TRBJ2-5; 7 bases fit TRBD1. Germline CDR1 and CDR2: ENHRY and SYGVKD. The CDR3 totals 14 residues. V was clipped by 3 bases and J by 3 bases; unmatched bases: 4. The CDR3 sequence is CAISDVDREETQYF. In DNA form, the CDR3 reads TGTGCCATCAGTGACGTTGACAGGGAAGAGACCCAGTACTTC.

The chain recombines TRBV2 with TRBJ2-7; TRBD1 aligns across 8 bases. V dropped 3 bases and J dropped 2; count of bases not matched to a gene: 6. The CDR3 totals 15 residues. In germline, CDR1 is SNHLY, CDR2 FYNNEI. The CDR3 DNA is TGTGCCAGCAGTGAGACCGGACAGGGTCCCTACGAGCAGTACTTC. Protein product: CASSETGQGPYEQYF.